A selection of T cell receptor beta chains follows, all from one sample in a study of cytomegalovirus exposure and HLA in healthy donors. The table came from immunoSEQ multiplex PCR; TCRdb's copy has only in-frame clones and leaves some out. Among 110,000 or so clones listed, around 77% were seen once. Sequenced input: PBMCs. These receptors were obtained from a woman aged 25 to 45 in good health and CMV-seropositive. Each CDR3 is given with its conserved first and last residue. The order of the fields is D gene, CDR3 length, J gene, clone size, V gene, CDR3 DNA, CDR3 protein. A D gene is named only where the DNA matches it firmly. Part of the rows lack a size; the others show once, few, many or a class for expanded clones.

TRBD2	16	TRBJ2-3	NA	TRBV4-1	TGCGCCAGCAGCACCGGGACTAGCGGGAGTGGGGATACGCAGTATTTT	CASSTGTSGSGDTQYF
NA	14	TRBJ1-3	NA	TRBV7-9	TGTGCCAGCAGCTTAGCTGGAGTTGGAAACACCATATATTTT	CASSLAGVGNTIYF
NA	16	TRBJ2-7	NA	TRBV28	TGTGCCAGCAGTTTATATGGTCAGGTGTCACCCTACGAGCAGTACTTC	CASSLYGQVSPYEQYF
TRBD1	14	TRBJ1-6	NA	TRBV7-9	TGTGCCAGCAGCGAGGACAGGCGTAATTCACCCCTCCACTTT	CASSEDRRNSPLHF
NA	15	TRBJ2-7	NA	TRBV7-9	TGTGCCAGCAGGGGCGGGGCTGAGAGCTCCTACGAGCAGTACTTC	CASRGGAESSYEQYF
NA	14	TRBJ2-7	NA	TRBV18	TGTGCCAGCTCACCCCCAGGCAGTACCTACGAGCAGTACTTC	CASSPPGSTYEQYF
NA	16	TRBJ2-2	NA	TRBV10-2	TGCGCCACCCTAATTGGAGGGGGCATCTTATCCGGGGAGCTGTTTTTT	CATLIGGGILSGELFF
NA	13	TRBJ1-6	NA	TRBV28	TGTGCCACACAGTCCTCCTATAATTCACCCCTCCACTTT	CATQSSYNSPLHF
TRBD1	15	TRBJ1-3	NA	TRBV19	TGTGCCACACAGAAACAGGGGATCTCTGGAAACACCATATATTTT	CATQKQGISGNTIYF
TRBD1	15	TRBJ1-5	NA	TRBV7-8	TGTGCCAGCAGCTTAGTGGGACAGTTCAATCAGCCCCAGCATTTT	CASSLVGQFNQPQHF
NA	15	TRBJ1-5	NA	TRBV19	TGTGCCAGTGCCCCCCCGAAGTGGGGCTTCCAGCCCCAGCATTTT	CASAPPKWGFQPQHF
TRBD2	18	TRBJ2-7	NA	TRBV11-3	TGTGCCAGCAGCTTAGCGTCTAGCGGGGGGGGCGGCTCCTACGAGCAGTACTTC	CASSLASSGGGGSYEQYF
TRBD1	14	TRBJ1-2	few	TRBV19	TGTGCCAGTAGGGCACAGGGGCGGTACTATGGCTACACCTTC	CASRAQGRYYGYTF
NA	15	TRBJ2-3	NA	TRBV7-2	TGTGCCAGCAGCGCAAGACTAGTAGGGGTAGATACGCAGTATTTT	CASSARLVGVDTQYF
NA	15	TRBJ1-4	NA	TRBV23-1	TGCGCCAGCAGTCGGTATGCAGGGGAGAAAGAAAAACTGTTTTTT	CASSRYAGEKEKLFF
TRBD1	13	TRBJ1-1	NA	TRBV6-5	TGTGCCAGCAGTCCTGACAGGGGCACTGAAGCTTTCTTT	CASSPDRGTEAFF
NA	15	TRBJ2-7	NA	TRBV5-1	TGCGCCAGCAGCTTGGCCCTTGGGCAGGGCCACGAGCAGTACTTC	CASSLALGQGHEQYF
NA	13	TRBJ1-4	NA	TRBV29-1	TGCAGCGTGATGAGTGGTCGGGGAGAAAAACTGTTTTTT	CSVMSGRGEKLFF
NA	16	TRBJ1-2	NA	TRBV15	TGTGCCACCAGCAGAGCTACTGGTGAGGTGGTGTCTGGCTACACCTTC	CATSRATGEVVSGYTF
TRBD1	13	TRBJ2-3	NA	TRBV5-4	TGTGCCAGCGCAGGGGGCGGTACAGATACGCAGTATTTT	CASAGGGTDTQYF
NA	15	TRBJ2-7	once	TRBV21-1	TGTGCCAGCAGCAAAAAAACCGGAGGGCCATACGAGCAGTACTTC	CASSKKTGGPYEQYF
TRBD1	17	TRBJ1-4	once	TRBV5-4	TGTGCCAGCAGCACCAAGACAGGGGGATCAGCTAATGAAAAACTGTTTTTT	CASSTKTGGSANEKLFF
TRBD1	16	TRBJ1-1	NA	TRBV6-1	TGTGCCAGCAGTGGAGCAATGGGACAGGGGAACACTGAAGCTTTCTTT	CASSGAMGQGNTEAFF
NA	16	TRBJ2-3	NA	TRBV6-1	TGTGCCAGCAGTGAATTAGCACCTCCTAGCACAGATACGCAGTATTTT	CASSELAPPSTDTQYF
NA	14	TRBJ1-5	NA	TRBV6-5	TGTGCCAGCAGTTACGGTGGGGGGAATCAGCCCCAGCATTTT	CASSYGGGNQPQHF
NA	14	TRBJ1-2	NA	TRBV14	TGTGCCAGCAGCCAAGGGACAGAGACCTATGGCTACACCTTC	CASSQGTETYGYTF
NA	13	TRBJ1-4	NA	TRBV30	TGTGCCTGGAGTCTAGTAGTTTCAGAGGAGGTGTTTTTT	CAWSLVVSEEVFF
NA	14	TRBJ2-5	NA	TRBV7-9	TGTGCCAGCAGCCGACTAGGAGGCACAGAGACCCAGTACTTC	CASSRLGGTETQYF
NA	17	TRBJ2-6	once	TRBV12-5	TGTGCTAGTGGTCCAGACACGGCAAGCTCTGGGGCCAACGTCCTGACTTTC	CASGPDTASSGANVLTF
NA	13	TRBJ1-1	NA	TRBV2	TGTGCCAGCAGTGAGGGGCCGGGCACTGAAGCTTTCTTT	CASSEGPGTEAFF
TRBD1	15	TRBJ1-5	NA	TRBV6-1	TGTGCCAGCGGACAGGGGGCGCTTAGCAATCAGCCCCAGCATTTT	CASGQGALSNQPQHF
NA	15	TRBJ2-7	NA	TRBV9	TGTGCCAGCAGCGTAGCAGCGTCATACTCCTACGAGCAGTACTTC	CASSVAASYSYEQYF
TRBD2	16	TRBJ2-7	NA	TRBV5-5	TGTGCCAGCAGCTGGGGACTAGCGGGCGCCTCCTACGAGCAGTACTTC	CASSWGLAGASYEQYF
TRBD1	16	TRBJ2-1	once	TRBV25-1	TGTGCCAGCAGTGGCCGGGACAGGGGGCTTGGCAATGAGCAGTTCTTC	CASSGRDRGLGNEQFF
TRBD2	20	TRBJ2-3	NA	TRBV7-3	TGTGCCAGCAGCATGACTAGCGGGGGGTCGGGACCTTTTGGGACAGATACGCAGTATTTT	CASSMTSGGSGPFGTDTQYF
TRBD2	14	TRBJ2-1	once	TRBV6-1	TGTGCCAGCAGACAGCGGGATGGGCGCGATGAGCAGTTCTTC	CASRQRDGRDEQFF
NA	12	TRBJ1-2	NA	TRBV10-3	TGTGCCATCAGTGAAAAGGGGGATGGCTACACCTTC	CAISEKGDGYTF
NA	14	TRBJ2-2	few	TRBV30	TGTGCCTGGATTCCGGGGACAATCACCGGGGAGCTGTTTTTT	CAWIPGTITGELFF
TRBD2	15	TRBJ2-5	few	TRBV4-1	TGCGCCAGCAGCCAAGGGGCGGGGGGGTCTGAGACCCAGTACTTC	CASSQGAGGSETQYF
TRBD1	15	TRBJ1-1	NA	TRBV27	TGTGCCAGCAGTTTTATCGGACAGGGAAGCCCTGAAGCTTTCTTT	CASSFIGQGSPEAFF
TRBD1	14	TRBJ1-2	NA	TRBV19	TGTGCCAGTAGTTTCAATCAGGGGGAGGATGGCTACACCTTC	CASSFNQGEDGYTF
NA	14	TRBJ1-2	NA	TRBV9	TGTGCCAGCAGCGGACAGGACCTAAAAGAGGGCTACACCTTC	CASSGQDLKEGYTF
NA	20	TRBJ1-5	NA	TRBV21-1	TGTGCCAGCATCCCCAAACTGAGGGTGTCCCCGGATTTAGCAAATCAGCCCCAGCATTTT	CASIPKLRVSPDLANQPQHF
TRBD2	17	TRBJ2-7	NA	TRBV4-1	TGCGCCAGCAGCCAAAGGATAGCGGGAGAGCTGCCCTACGAGCAGTACTTC	CASSQRIAGELPYEQYF
TRBD1	14	TRBJ1-6	NA	TRBV27	TGTGCCAGCAGTTTTTCTACAGGGGATTCACCCCTCCACTTT	CASSFSTGDSPLHF
NA	13	TRBJ1-2	NA	TRBV6-1	TGTGCCAGCAGTGAACGAGGAGGATCTGGCTACACCTTC	CASSERGGSGYTF
NA	16	TRBJ1-6	NA	TRBV5-1	TGCGCCAGCAGCTTGGACCCTGGGCCAGATAATTCACCCCTCCACTTT	CASSLDPGPDNSPLHF
NA	13	TRBJ2-2	NA	TRBV10-1	TGCGCCAGCAAAGCGGGCCACACCGGGGAGCTGTTTTTT	CASKAGHTGELFF
TRBD2	16	TRBJ2-7	NA	TRBV10-3	TGTGCCATCAGACCCGTAGGGACTAGCCTCCTTCACGAGCAGTACTTC	CAIRPVGTSLLHEQYF
NA	16	TRBJ1-3	NA	TRBV9	TGTGCCAGCAGCGTAGACCAGGAGGGAGACGGAAACACCATATATTTT	CASSVDQEGDGNTIYF
TRBD1	15	TRBJ1-1	NA	TRBV14	TGTGCCAGCAGCCTTTTCGGGACAGGGGCGGATCAAGCTTTCTTT	CASSLFGTGADQAFF
NA	11	TRBJ2-1	NA	TRBV10-2	TGCGCCAGCACAAACATCGATGAGCAGTTCTTC	CASTNIDEQFF